One sample yielded the 21 T cell receptor beta chains listed below, sequenced in a study of T cell responses to AZD1222 COVID-19 vaccine. The repertoire was sequenced with immunoSEQ multiplex PCR; TCRdb's copy has only in-frame clones and lacks some. The repertoire holds roughly 100,000 clones, with roughly 93% as singletons. The sample here was peripheral blood, taken on day 0 of AZD1222 vaccination. The origin of the receptors is an adult in good health.

The V gene is TRBV30, the J gene TRBJ2-6; possible D gene TRBD1, 6 bases. The CDR3 consists of 14 residues. V was cut by 5 bases and J by 4 bases, with 12 bases left in between. Germline CDR1 reads GTSNPN; CDR2 reads SVGIG (reference sequence). In DNA, the CDR3 is TGTGCCTGGGTAGGGGGTAGAGGGGCCAACGTCCTGACTTTC. Translation gives CAWVGGRGANVLTF.

The rearrangement uses TRBV2 and TRBJ1-4, with D unresolved. V was pared by 3 bases and J by 5 bases, with 10 bases between. The CDR3 contains 14 residues. Germline CDR1 is SNHLY and CDR2 is FYNNEI. The CDR3 here is CASSDGPLNEKLFF. The DNA for the CDR3 is TGTGCCAGCAGTGACGGGCCTCTGAATGAAAAACTGTTTTTT.

The chain combines TRBV28 with TRBJ1-2; possibly TRBD1 for D (6 bases). Germline V gene lookup returns CDR1 MDHEN and CDR2 SYDVKM. V dropped 6 bases and J dropped 8 bases, with 25 bases sitting between them. The CDR3 extends over 16 amino acids. CDR3 amino acids: CASSPLRGGGAYGYTF. CDR3 bases: TGTGCCAGCAGCCCTCTGCGGGGCGGGGGCGCGTACGGCTACACCTTC.

The gene calls are TRBV9 and TRBJ1-3; no reliable D call. Trimming took off 4 bases at V and 8 bases at J, with 16 bases between the two ends. CDR1 SGDLS and CDR2 YYNGEE come from the germline V gene. This CDR3 is 14 amino acids long. The DNA for the CDR3 is TGTGCCAGCAGCCCCACCGGGATGCTGGACACCATATATTTT. Its translation is CASSPTGMLDTIYF.

V is TRBV5-1 and J is TRBJ1-1; no clear D. The CDR3 covers 14 residues. The germline V and J ends were trimmed by 2 bases and 1 base, with 9 bases remaining between them. Germline values: CDR1 SGHRS, CDR2 YFSETQ. CDR3 amino acids: CASSFEDENTEAFF. Written as DNA, the CDR3 is TGCGCCAGCAGCTTTGAGGACGAGAACACTGAAGCTTTCTTT.

V usage is TRBV27 and J usage is TRBJ2-1; D is perhaps TRBD1 or TRBD2 (5 bases each). V was pared by 8 bases and J by 5 bases, with 10 bases between. Germline lookup yields CDR1 MNHEY and CDR2 SMNVEV (reference sequence). The CDR3 consists of 12 residues. CDR3 protein: CASLGVDNEQFF. The CDR3 DNA sequence: TGTGCCAGCCTGGGGGTGGACAATGAGCAGTTCTTC.

This clone has just one count. This CDR3 is CASSGKPNGELFF. CDR3 sequence (DNA): TGTGCCAGTTCAGGGAAACCAAACGGGGAGCTGTTTTTT. This chain joins TRBV12-3 or TRBV12-4 and TRBJ2-2, with a possible D match to TRBD1 (5 bases). CDR3 length: 13 amino acids. The V gene lost 9 bases and the J gene lost 7 bases, with 15 bases spanning the gap.

V is TRBV5-1 and J is TRBJ2-5; D ambiguous. Germline assignment: CDR1 SGHRS and CDR2 YFSETQ. The CDR3 consists of 13 residues. Between the trimmed V and J ends, which lost 2 bases and 1 base, there was a span of 6 bases. CDR3 DNA sequence: TGCGCCAGCAGCTTCATCCCCCAAGAGACCCAGTACTTC. The encoded protein is CASSFIPQETQYF.

The chain joins TRBV7-8 to TRBJ2-5; D possibly uses TRBD1 or TRBD2 (5 bases each). The CDR3 spans 14 residues. Trimming cost V 4 bases and J 2 bases, with 11 bases left between them. Germline values: CDR1 SGHVS, CDR2 FQNEAQ. In DNA form, the CDR3 reads TGTGCCAGCAGCTCCGAGGGGATTCAAGAGACCCAGTACTTC. It specifies CASSSEGIQETQYF.

The rearrangement joins TRBV18 to TRBJ2-5; possible D gene TRBD1, 6 bases. The CDR3 sequence is 15 residues long. V was pared by 4 bases and J by 1 base, with 13 bases between. Germline assignment: CDR1 KGHSH and CDR2 LQKENI. The CDR3: CASSLDTGSQETQYF. CDR3 in DNA: TGTGCCAGCTCACTGGATACAGGGTCCCAAGAGACCCAGTACTTC.

Only one count was recorded for this clone. The chain uses TRBV9 and TRBJ1-6, with D perhaps matching TRBD1 (5 bases). Germline lookup yields CDR1 SGDLS and CDR2 YYNGEE. V lost 0 bases and J lost 8, with 9 bases in between. This CDR3 has 14 amino acids. The CDR3 loop is CASSVGGSDSPLHF. CDR3 in DNA: TGTGCCAGCAGCGTAGGGGGGTCCGATTCACCCCTCCACTTT.

V is TRBV6-5 and J is TRBJ2-2; tentatively, D is TRBD1 (6 bases). Trimming took 7 bases from V and 4 from J, leaving 16 bases between them. This CDR3 region has 15 residues. Per the germline V gene, CDR1 is MNHEY and CDR2 is SVGAGI. CDR3: CASIRLTGFTGELFF. CDR3 in DNA: TGTGCCAGCATCCGACTTACAGGGTTCACCGGGGAGCTGTTTTTT.

This chain connects TRBV2 to TRBJ2-5, with 15 bases lining up with TRBD2. The CDR3 runs to 14 residues. The germline gives CDR1 SNHLY, CDR2 FYNNEI. J was trimmed by 13 bases and V by 6 bases; bases with no gene match: 9. The CDR3 bases are TGTGCCAGCAGCGCTGGACTAGCGGGAGGGGCTCCGTACTTC. Protein sequence: CASSAGLAGGAPYF.

This sequence joins TRBV4-1 and TRBJ2-7, with D hard to call. The CDR3 has 13 amino acids. Trimming shortened V by 4 bases and J by 4 bases, and 11 bases separated the two germline ends. CDR1 is MGHRA and CDR2 is YSYEKL in the germline V gene. The CDR3 here is CASSLQPGYEQYF. The CDR3 DNA sequence: TGCGCCAGCAGCCTTCAGCCGGGTTACGAGCAGTACTTC.

The chain combines TRBV28 with TRBJ2-3; 7 positions match TRBD1. V gave up 10 bases and J gave up 0 bases; unmatched junction bases: 7. The length of the CDR3 is 14 residues. Germline CDR1 and CDR2: MDHEN and SYDVKM. CDR3 amino acids: CATGDSSSTDTQYF. In DNA form, the CDR3 reads TGTGCCACAGGGGACAGTTCTAGCACAGATACGCAGTATTTT.

The rearrangement uses TRBV5-1 and TRBJ2-7; TRBD2 matches 12 bases. CDR1 and CDR2 (germline): SGHRS, YFSETQ. V lost 0 bases and J lost 3; bases outside the gene matches: 4. The CDR3 runs 16 residues. For the CDR3, the DNA is TGCGCCAGCAGCTTGGGGACTAGCGGGAAGATCTACGAGCAGTACTTC. Translated, it gives CASSLGTSGKIYEQYF.

The chain recombines TRBV18 with TRBJ1-2; D might be TRBD1 (5 bases). This CDR3 region has 14 residues. V gave up 3 bases and J gave up 8 bases, with 16 bases separating them. Germline V gene sequence: CDR1 KGHSH, CDR2 LQKENI. The CDR3 protein is CASSPQGQGWGYTF. The CDR3, as DNA: TGTGCCAGCTCACCCCAGGGCCAGGGATGGGGCTACACCTTC.

This chain links TRBV12-2 with TRBJ2-7; the D call of TRBD1 is as the table states it, not checked on the DNA. TRBV12-2 is an annotated pseudogene. This CDR3 is 16 amino acids long. This CDR3 reads CASRLMWALSSYEQYF. Written as DNA, the CDR3 is TGTGCAAGTCGCTTAATGTGGGCGCTAAGCTCCTACGAGCAGTACTTC.

This clone was found once. V is TRBV19 and J is TRBJ2-7, with 9 nucleotides matching TRBD2. Trimming removed 1 base from V and 3 bases from J; junction bases left unmatched: 4. CDR3 length: 15 amino acids. Germline loops: CDR1 LNHDA, CDR2 SQIVND (reference sequence). The CDR3 loop is CASSIVGTSLYEQYF. CDR3 DNA: TGTGCCAGTAGTATAGTAGGGACTAGCCTCTACGAGCAGTACTTC.

V is TRBV30 and J is TRBJ1-1, with 9 positions matching TRBD1. The CDR3 runs to 14 residues. CDR1 is GTSNPN, CDR2 SVGIG, per germline (reference sequence). V lost 3 bases, J lost 4 bases, and 6 bases stayed unmatched. The CDR3 protein is CAWSLQGARTEAFF. In DNA form, the CDR3 reads TGTGCCTGGAGCCTACAGGGGGCGCGCACTGAAGCTTTCTTT.

CDR3 in amino acids: CASSERRGAQIGNQPQHF. CDR3 nucleotide sequence: TGTGCCAGCAGTGAAAGAAGGGGGGCTCAGATAGGCAATCAGCCCCAGCATTTT. The chain has TRBV6-1 and TRBJ1-5; tentatively, D is TRBD1 (6 bases). Germline loops: CDR1 MNHNS, CDR2 SASEGT. Trimming took 2 bases from V and 2 from J, leaving 19 bases between them. This CDR3 comprises 18 residues.